The clone carrying this TCR beta chain has more than one count but fewer than ten. Antigen unknown. The junction does not match germline at one end; this may be a read error. The source of the sample is a study of beta chain features in type 1 diabetes. The wider study: Age and gender were similar between patients and healthy donors, as were cell yields. Notes on the study in general: Within the patient group, naive, central memory and Treg TCRB repertoires appeared more similar to each other than within healthy donors. A moderate, significant TCRB CDR3 shortening appeared in type 1 diabetes across four CD4+ subsets.

Each of the CD4+ naive, central memory, regulatory and stem cell-like memory populations was sorted via CD45RO/CCR7/CD25/CD127/CD95/CD27. The authors reverse transcribed all of the isolated RNA, so sequencing captured expressed TCRB transcripts. Reads from naive, central memory and regulatory T cell samples averaged about 3.8 million. Data came from immunoSEQ multiplex PCR; TCRdb stores just in-frame clones and leaves some out. This sample yields nearly 700,000 clones, of which under 15% are seen a single time; 0.022% belongs to the top ten. This TCR came from a man aged 18 to 35 with type 1 diabetes. Material: naive CD4+ T cells from blood.

The CDR3 spells CATSGDGGLGQPQHF. CDR3 nucleotides: TGTGCCACCAGCGGAGACGGGGGGCTCGGTCAGCCCCAGCATTTT. J is TRBJ1-5 and V is TRBV15; tentatively, D is TRBD1 (6 bases). Germline lookup yields CDR1 LNHNV and CDR2 YYDKDF (reference sequence). The CDR3 contains 15 residues.